The 4 T cell receptor beta chains below all came from one sample that was sequenced in a study of blood T cell repertoires in COVID-19. Method: immunoSEQ multiplex PCR; TCRdb's copy keeps in-frame clones and lacks some. This table has tens of thousands of clones, around 82% appearing once. What was sequenced was peripheral blood. Receptor source: a woman older than 75 with acute or convalescent COVID-19.

V and J are TRBV19 and TRBJ1-4, with D uncertain. This CDR3 spans 16 amino acids. CDR1 and CDR2 (germline): LNHDA, SQIVND (reference sequence). V was pared by 3 bases and J by 2 bases, with 13 bases between. The CDR3 region has the DNA TGTGCCAGTAGTATGACGGCGAGAGGGACTAATGAAAAACTGTTTTTT. This translates into CASSMTARGTNEKLFF.

This chain uses TRBV6-5 with TRBJ2-7; D not certain. Per germline, CDR1 MNHEY and CDR2 SVGAGI. CDR3 size: 13 residues. V dropped 6 bases and J dropped 4 bases, with 13 bases sitting between them. CDR3 amino acids: CASSSGSQYEQYF. Here the CDR3 DNA reads TGTGCCAGCAGCTCCGGGTCACAATACGAGCAGTACTTC.

V is TRBV5-4 and J is TRBJ2-7; no definite D call. The germline gives CDR1 SGHNT, CDR2 YYREEE (reference sequence). Trimming removed 0 bases at V and 0 bases at J, with 10 bases between. The CDR3 spans 15 residues. The CDR3 region is CASSLGGSVSYEQYF. CDR3 in DNA: TGTGCCAGCAGCTTGGGCGGTTCTGTCTCCTACGAGCAGTACTTC.

V usage is TRBV30 and J usage is TRBJ1-2; no definite D call. V lost 1 base to trimming and J lost 0 bases, with 12 bases between them. The CDR3 covers 15 residues. Germline lookup yields CDR1 GTSNPN and CDR2 SVGIG (reference sequence). The CDR3 sequence: CAWSGAGSANYGYTF. In nucleotides, the CDR3 is TGTGCCTGGAGTGGGGCGGGGTCAGCTAACTATGGCTACACCTTC.